The entry below gives a single T cell receptor beta chain sequence along with its context. The source of the sample is a study of cytomegalovirus exposure and HLA in healthy donors. Here immunoSEQ multiplex PCR was the method, and the copy in TCRdb shows in-frame clones only, minus some. The table lists 300,000 to 400,000 clones, 75% to 90% of them singletons. The donors were in the approximately 120-subject validation cohort; that cohort was separate from the roughly 680-subject first cohort. Germline V gene sequence: CDR1 SNHLY, CDR2 FYNNEI. The CDR3 totals 10 residues. V was shortened by 8 bases and J by 5 bases, with 6 bases between the two germline ends.

Material for sequencing was PBMCs. The origin of this receptor is a woman in her late teens or twenties in good health and CMV-seronegative. The chain has TRBV2 and TRBJ1-1; D is ambiguous. The CDR3 nucleotides are TGTGCCAGCCTTAGTACTGAAGCTTTCTTT. Its protein product is CASLSTEAFF.